The TCR beta chain described here comes from a study of CD8+ T cells in alopecia areata. Across the study: A 6-month off-drug phase came after tofacitinib, which had lasted 6 to 18 months. The study, taken as a whole, reports: TCR sharing was clearer in mice than between patients, perhaps partly owing to patient HLA diversity.

The germline V and J ends were trimmed by 4 bases and 3 bases, with 6 bases remaining between them. The CDR3 contains 12 residues. Germline CDR1 SQVTM, CDR2 ANQGSEA. Treatment described: oral pan-JAK inhibitor, 5-10 mg twice daily. Sorted out of PBMCs were CD4+ T cells and CD8+ T cells. This clone has more than one count but fewer than ten. Its antigen is still unknown. cDNA prepared by RNA extraction and subsequent reverse transcription served as the template for sequencing. Only in-frame clones appear in the TCRdb table, and some are missing; sequencing was by immunoSEQ multiplex PCR. The sample lists about 200,000 clones, about two fifths occurring once.

The TCR was taken from a human donor with alopecia areata. The chain couples TRBV29-1 to TRBJ1-4; D gene unclear. This material consisted of CD4+ T cells sorted from blood, taken at approximately week 31, from a patient treated with tofacitinib. CDR3 sequence: CSVGWANEKLFF. DNA for the CDR3: TGCAGCGTTGGGTGGGCTAATGAAAAACTGTTTTTT.